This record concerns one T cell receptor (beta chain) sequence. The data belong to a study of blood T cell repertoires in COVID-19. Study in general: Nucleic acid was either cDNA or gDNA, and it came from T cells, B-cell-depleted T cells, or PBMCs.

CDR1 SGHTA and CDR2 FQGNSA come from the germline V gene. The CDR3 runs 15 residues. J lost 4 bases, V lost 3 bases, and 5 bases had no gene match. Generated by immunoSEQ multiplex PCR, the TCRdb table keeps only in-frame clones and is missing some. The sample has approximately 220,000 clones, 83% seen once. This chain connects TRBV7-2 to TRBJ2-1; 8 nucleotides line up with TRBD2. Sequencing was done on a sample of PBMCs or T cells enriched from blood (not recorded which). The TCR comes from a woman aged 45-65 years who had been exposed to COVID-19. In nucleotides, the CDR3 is TGTGCCAGCAGCTTTGACACTAGCGGTTACAATGAGCAGTTCTTC. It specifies CASSFDTSGYNEQFF.